This T cell receptor (beta chain) was sequenced during a study of T cells in Graves' hyperthyroidism and ophthalmopathy. Across the study: Once the initial diagnosis was made, peripheral blood was obtained before any treatment.

Amplification of TCR beta CDR3 regions used RNA as the template. The HTBI primer set drove a first-round RT-PCR of the TCR CDR3. TCRdb reprocessed the multiplex PCR reads via MiXCR and lists one record per CDR3 protein. The sample holds about 160,000 distinct CDR3 sequences; about a tenth are singletons and the top ten take roughly a fifth. Many counts were recorded for this clonotype. The antigen remains undetermined. Hyperthyroidism was newly diagnosed in patients aged 18 to 65 (duration under 2 months). Those patients with uncontrolled infection, other autoimmune disease, pregnancy or lactation were excluded. V was shortened by 7 bases and J by 0 bases, with 13 bases between the two germline ends. The CDR3 contains 15 residues. Germline CDR1 MNHNS, CDR2 SASEGT. Broader study findings: The model forecast ophthalmopathy, anticipating it by a median 6.5 months before onset.

This chain connects TRBV6-1 to TRBJ2-1, with D unresolved. The clonotype comes from a woman aged 18-29 years with Graves' hyperthyroidism that later progressed to Graves' ophthalmopathy. The sample taken for sequencing was blood. CDR3: CASTGPLRSYNEQFF. DNA for the CDR3: TGTGCCAGCACAGGACCGCTACGCTCCTACAATGAGCAGTTCTTC.